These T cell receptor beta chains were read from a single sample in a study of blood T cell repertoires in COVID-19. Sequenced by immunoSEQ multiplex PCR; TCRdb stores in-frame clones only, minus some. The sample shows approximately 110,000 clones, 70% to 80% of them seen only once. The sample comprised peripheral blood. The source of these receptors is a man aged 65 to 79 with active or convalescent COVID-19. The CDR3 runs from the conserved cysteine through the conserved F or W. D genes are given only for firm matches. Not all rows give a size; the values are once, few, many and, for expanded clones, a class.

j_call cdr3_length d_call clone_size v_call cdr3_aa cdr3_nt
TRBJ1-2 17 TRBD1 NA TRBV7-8 CASSPIMGQGRDYGYTF TGTGCCAGCAGCCCAATTATGGGACAGGGAAGAGACTATGGCTACACCTTC
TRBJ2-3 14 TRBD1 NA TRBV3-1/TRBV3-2 CASSTRQGPDTQYF TGTGCCAGCAGCACTCGACAGGGTCCAGATACGCAGTATTTT
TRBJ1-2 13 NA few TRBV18 CASSPSAGPGYTF TGTGCCAGCTCACCTTCGGCGGGGCCTGGCTACACCTTC
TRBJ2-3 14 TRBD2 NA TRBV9 CASSVALAGVTQYF TGTGCCAGCAGCGTAGCCCTAGCGGGAGTTACGCAGTATTTT
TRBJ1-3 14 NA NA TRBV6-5 CASNTGTAGNTIYF TGTGCCAGCAACACCGGGACTGCTGGAAACACCATATATTTT
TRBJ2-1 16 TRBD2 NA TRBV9 CASSVAGTSSYNEQFF TGTGCCAGCAGCGTGGCCGGGACTAGTTCCTACAATGAGCAGTTCTTC
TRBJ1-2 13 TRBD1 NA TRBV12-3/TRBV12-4 CATLGGRGYGYTF TGTGCCACCCTAGGGGGCAGGGGATATGGCTACACCTTC
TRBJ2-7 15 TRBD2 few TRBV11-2 CASSSRTSGIYEQYF TGTGCCAGCAGCTCAAGGACTAGCGGGATCTACGAGCAGTACTTC
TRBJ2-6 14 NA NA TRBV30 CAWSVRAGANVLTF TGTGCCTGGAGCGTCCGGGCTGGGGCCAACGTCCTGACTTTC
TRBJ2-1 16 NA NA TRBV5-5 CASSALYGTQYNEQFF TGTGCCAGCAGCGCCCTTTACGGGACACAGTACAATGAGCAGTTCTTC
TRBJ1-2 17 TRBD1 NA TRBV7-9 CASSLGLQTGGHYGYTF TGTGCCAGCAGCTTAGGGCTCCAGACAGGGGGTCACTATGGCTACACCTTC
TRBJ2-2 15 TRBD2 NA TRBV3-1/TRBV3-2 CASSPSGRVGGELFF TGTGCCAGCAGTCCAAGCGGGAGGGTAGGAGGGGAGCTGTTTTTT
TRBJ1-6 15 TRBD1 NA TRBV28 CASRRRTGGTSPLHF TGTGCCAGCAGAAGGAGGACAGGGGGCACTTCACCCCTCCACTTT
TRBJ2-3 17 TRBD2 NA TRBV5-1 CASSLGSSGGLTDTQYF TGCGCCAGCAGCTTGGGGTCAAGCGGGGGACTCACAGATACGCAGTATTTT
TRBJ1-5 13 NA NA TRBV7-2 CASSSTDNQPQHF TGTGCCAGCAGCTCGACAGACAATCAGCCCCAGCATTTT
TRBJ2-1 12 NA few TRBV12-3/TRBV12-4 CASSQLANEQFF TGTGCCAGCAGTCAACTAGCAAATGAGCAGTTCTTC
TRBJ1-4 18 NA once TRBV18 CASSPPLSGGTTNEKLFF TGTGCCAGCTCACCTCCGTTGTCCGGGGGAACAACTAATGAAAAACTGTTTTTT
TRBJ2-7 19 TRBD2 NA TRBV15 CATSNFQDRSGTTFYEQYF TGTGCCACCAGCAACTTCCAGGACCGGAGCGGGACGACATTCTACGAGCAGTACTTC
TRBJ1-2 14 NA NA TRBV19 CASTTGPEDWGYTF TGTGCCAGCACGACCGGGCCAGAGGACTGGGGCTACACCTTC
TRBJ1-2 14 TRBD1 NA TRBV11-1 CASSSQTGFYGYTF TGTGCCAGCAGCTCCCAGACAGGGTTCTATGGCTACACCTTC
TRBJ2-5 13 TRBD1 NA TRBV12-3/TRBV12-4 CASSSGTGETQYF TGTGCCAGCAGTTCCGGGACAGGGGAGACCCAGTACTTC
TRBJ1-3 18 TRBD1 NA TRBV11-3 CASSHDPGQDRSGNTIYF TGTGCCAGCAGCCACGACCCGGGACAGGACCGCTCTGGAAACACCATATATTTT
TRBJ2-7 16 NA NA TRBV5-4 CASSLGPGPYSYEQYF TGTGCCAGCAGCTTGGGCCCAGGCCCGTACTCCTACGAGCAGTACTTC
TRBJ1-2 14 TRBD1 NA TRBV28 CASSFPGQGFGYTF TGTGCCAGCAGTTTCCCCGGACAGGGTTTCGGCTACACCTTC
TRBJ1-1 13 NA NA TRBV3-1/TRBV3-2 CASSPRVNTEAFF TGTGCCAGCAGCCCGCGAGTGAACACTGAAGCTTTCTTT
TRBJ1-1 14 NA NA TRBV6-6 CASSYRQDYTEAFF TGTGCCAGCAGTTACCGACAGGACTACACTGAAGCTTTCTTT
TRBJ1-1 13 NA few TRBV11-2 CASRYQVNTEAFF TGTGCCAGCAGGTATCAGGTGAACACTGAAGCTTTCTTT
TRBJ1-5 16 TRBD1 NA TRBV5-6 CASSVGTAYSNQPQHF TGTGCCAGCAGCGTGGGGACAGCATATAGCAATCAGCCCCAGCATTTT
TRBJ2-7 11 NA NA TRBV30 CAGRGGYEQYF TGTGCCGGCCGAGGGGGTTACGAGCAGTACTTC
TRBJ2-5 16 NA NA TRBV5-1 CASSLGGQGPQETQYF TGCGCCAGCAGCTTGGGGGGGCAGGGTCCCCAAGAGACCCAGTACTTC
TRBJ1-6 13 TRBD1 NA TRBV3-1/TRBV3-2 CASSSGQGSPLHF TGTGCCAGCAGCTCTGGACAGGGGTCACCCCTCCACTTT
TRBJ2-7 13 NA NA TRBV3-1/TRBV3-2 CASREVGSYEQYF TGTGCCAGCAGAGAGGTAGGCTCCTACGAGCAGTACTTC
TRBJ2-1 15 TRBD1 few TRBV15 CATSRGTGPYNEQFF TGTGCCACCAGCAGAGGGACAGGGCCCTACAATGAGCAGTTCTTC
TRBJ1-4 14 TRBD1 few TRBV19 CASSSRDRVEKLFF TGTGCCAGTAGTAGCCGGGACAGGGTTGAAAAACTGTTTTTT
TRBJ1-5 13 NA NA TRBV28 CASKGGSNQPQHF TGTGCCAGCAAGGGGGGGAGCAATCAGCCCCAGCATTTT
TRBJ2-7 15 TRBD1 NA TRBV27 CASSLWGQTLYEQYF TGTGCCAGCAGTTTATGGGGACAGACCCTCTACGAGCAGTACTTC
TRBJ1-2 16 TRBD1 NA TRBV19 CASSISPGTGTYGYTF TGTGCCAGTAGTATCAGTCCCGGGACAGGGACCTATGGCTACACCTTC
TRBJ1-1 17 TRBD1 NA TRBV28 CASSSRGQGPLGTEAFF TGTGCCAGCAGCTCCCGGGGACAGGGGCCTTTGGGGACTGAAGCTTTCTTT
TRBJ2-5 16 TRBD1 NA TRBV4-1 CASSQEPGTGKETQYF TGCGCCAGCAGCCAAGAACCCGGGACAGGCAAAGAGACCCAGTACTTC
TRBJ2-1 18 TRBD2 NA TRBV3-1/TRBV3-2 CASSQRLAGHSSYNEQFF TGTGCCAGCAGCCAAAGACTAGCGGGGCATAGCTCCTACAATGAGCAGTTCTTC
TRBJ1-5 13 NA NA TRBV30 CAWSLGGNQPQHF TGTGCCTGGAGCTTAGGAGGCAATCAGCCCCAGCATTTT
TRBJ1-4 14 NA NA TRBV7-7 CASIPGLGYEKLFF TGTGCTAGCATACCAGGGCTGGGATATGAAAAACTGTTTTTT
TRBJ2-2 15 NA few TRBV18 CASSPLAVNTGELFF TGTGCCAGCTCACCCTTAGCGGTAAACACCGGGGAGCTGTTTTTT
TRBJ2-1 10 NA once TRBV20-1 CSAYLNEQFF TGCAGTGCTTATTTGAATGAGCAGTTCTTC
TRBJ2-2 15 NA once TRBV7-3 CASSLLSGLPGELFF TGTGCCAGCAGCTTATTGTCAGGGCTTCCCGGGGAGCTGTTTTTT
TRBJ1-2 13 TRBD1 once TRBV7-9 CASSLTGGYGYTF TGTGCCAGCAGCTTAACAGGGGGCTATGGCTACACCTTC
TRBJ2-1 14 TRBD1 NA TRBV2 CASRAGQGPNEQFF TGTGCCAGCAGGGCCGGACAGGGTCCCAATGAGCAGTTCTTC
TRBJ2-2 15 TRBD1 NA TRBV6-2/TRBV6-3 CASSSGTANTGELFF TGTGCCAGCAGTTCCGGGACAGCAAACACCGGGGAGCTGTTTTTT
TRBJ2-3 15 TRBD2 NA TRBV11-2 CASSSRTSLADTQYF TGTGCCAGCAGCTCACGGACTAGCTTGGCAGATACGCAGTATTTT
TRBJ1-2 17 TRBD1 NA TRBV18 CASSEGTGAFINYGYTF TGTGCCAGCTCGGAAGGGACAGGTGCCTTCATTAACTATGGCTACACCTTC